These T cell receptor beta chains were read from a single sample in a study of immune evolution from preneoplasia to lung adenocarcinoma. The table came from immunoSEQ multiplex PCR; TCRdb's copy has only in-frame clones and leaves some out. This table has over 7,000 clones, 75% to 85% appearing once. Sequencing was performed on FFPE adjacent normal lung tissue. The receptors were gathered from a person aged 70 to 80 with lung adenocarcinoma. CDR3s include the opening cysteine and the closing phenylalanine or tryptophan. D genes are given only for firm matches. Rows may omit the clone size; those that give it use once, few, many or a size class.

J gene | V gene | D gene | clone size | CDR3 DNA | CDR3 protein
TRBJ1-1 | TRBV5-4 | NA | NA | TGTGCCAGCAGGGCGGAGGCCACGAACACTGAAGCTTTCTTT | CASRAEATNTEAFF
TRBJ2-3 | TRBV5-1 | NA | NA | TGCGCCAGCATGGGGGCAGAAGGTACGCAGTATTTT | CASMGAEGTQYF
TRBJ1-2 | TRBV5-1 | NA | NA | TGCGCCAGCAGCGGGGGGCTCTATGGCTACACCTTC | CASSGGLYGYTF
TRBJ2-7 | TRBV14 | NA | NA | TGTGCCAGCAGCCGAGGAGCCAGTCTCCGGGACTACGAGCAGTACTTC | CASSRGASLRDYEQYF
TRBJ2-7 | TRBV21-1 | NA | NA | TGTGCCAGCAGCAAAAAAAGGGGTTTCGAGCAGTACTTC | CASSKKRGFEQYF
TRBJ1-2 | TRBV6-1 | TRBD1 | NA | TGTGCCAGCAGTGAAAGCCAGGGGGCGGGAGGCTACACCTTC | CASSESQGAGGYTF
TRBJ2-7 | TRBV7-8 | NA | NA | TGTGCCAGCAGCTCTGGGGCAGACACTACGGAGCAGTACTTC | CASSSGADTTEQYF
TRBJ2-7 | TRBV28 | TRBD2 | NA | TGTGCCAGCAGTACCCCCCCAGCGGGGGGGCACGAGCAGTACTTC | CASSTPPAGGHEQYF
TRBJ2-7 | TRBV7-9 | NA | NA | TGTGCCAGCAGCTTAGCCGATACGGGCTACTACGAGCAGTACTTC | CASSLADTGYYEQYF
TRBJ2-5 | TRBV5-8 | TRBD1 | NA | TGTGCCAGCACCTGGGGGGACAGGGATCAAGAGACCCAGTACTTC | CASTWGDRDQETQYF
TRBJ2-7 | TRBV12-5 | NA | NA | TGTGCTAGTGGGCCCCTTCCGGGAGAGTCCTACGAGCAGTACTTC | CASGPLPGESYEQYF
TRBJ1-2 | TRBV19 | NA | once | TGTGCCAGTAGTATAGAGAAAGGGAACTATGGCTACACCTTC | CASSIEKGNYGYTF
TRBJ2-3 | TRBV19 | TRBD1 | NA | TGTGCCAGTAGTATTAAGACAGGGGCGCCTGATACGCAGTATTTT | CASSIKTGAPDTQYF
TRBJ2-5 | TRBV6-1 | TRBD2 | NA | TGTGCCAGCAGTAGCGGGGGGCCTGGGACCCAGTACTTC | CASSSGGPGTQYF
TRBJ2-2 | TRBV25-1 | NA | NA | TGTGCCAGCACTCCGAGGTGGGGACAGAACACCGGGGAGCTGTTTTTT | CASTPRWGQNTGELFF
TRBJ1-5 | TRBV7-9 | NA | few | TGTGCCAGCAGCTTTGTAGATCAGCCCCAGCATTTT | CASSFVDQPQHF
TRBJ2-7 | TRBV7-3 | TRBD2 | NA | TGTGCCAGCAGCCTAGGACTAGCGGGGGTCTACGAGCAGTACTTC | CASSLGLAGVYEQYF
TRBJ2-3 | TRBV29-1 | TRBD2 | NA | TGCAGCGTTGACAGTGTAGCGGGAGCTAACACAGATACGCAGTATTTT | CSVDSVAGANTDTQYF
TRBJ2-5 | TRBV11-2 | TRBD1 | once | TGTGCCAGCAGCTCCCATGGGACAGCTAAAGAGACCCAGTACTTC | CASSSHGTAKETQYF
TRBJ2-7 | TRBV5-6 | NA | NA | TGTGCCAGCAGCTATGCAGGTTCCTACGAGCAGTACTTC | CASSYAGSYEQYF
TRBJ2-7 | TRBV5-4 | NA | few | TGTGCCAGCAGCTTGGGACGGGACTCCTCCTACGAGCAGTACTTC | CASSLGRDSSYEQYF
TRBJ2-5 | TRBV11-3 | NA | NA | TGTGCCAGCAGCTTAGAGGAATTCCAAGAGACCCAGTACTTC | CASSLEEFQETQYF
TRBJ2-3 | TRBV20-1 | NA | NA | TGCAGTGCTGTCCGCGATACGCAGTATTTT | CSAVRDTQYF